What follows describes a single T cell receptor beta chain. The specificity of this receptor is unknown. No per-base quality is available; no much larger clone lies one base away. In the germline V gene, CDR1 corresponds to WSHSY and CDR2 to SAAADI. Between the V and J ends, shortened by 0 bases and 4 bases respectively, the junction contains 12 bases. From the cysteine up to the phenylalanine, the CDR3 has a length of 15 residues. Only the CDR3 DNA stays, 45 bases, in frame from base 1. The sample belongs to a study of response to subunit inactivated influenza vaccine listed by TCRdb under 2018. Broadly, across the study: The study used deep quantitative T cell receptor repertoire profiling to track responses to a trivalent subunit inactivated influenza vaccine.

Overall study results and their limits: The authors proposed that each seasonal influenza vaccination may bring in only a limited number of new T cells.

Libraries were made using RT-PCR. TCRdb names Illumina HiSeq 2500 as the instrument used. TCRdb's own reprocessing of the public reads used fastp at Q25 and MiXCR and kept productive beta chains. Duplicate CDR3 protein sequences are folded into a single record with the most common DNA and genes. In all, the sample holds around 750,000 distinct CDR3 sequences, and around 20% of those were seen once. The ten largest clones add up to roughly a tenth of the sample. The clonotype comes from a man between 45 and 60 years old who received an inactivated influenza vaccine. Donor details come from another sample of the same person, matched by shared clones. Sequenced here: PBMCs from blood, sampled 4 to 6 days after vaccination. This chain is built from TRBV10-2 and TRBJ1-2, with no D gene named confidently. The base sequence is TGCGCCAGCAGTGAGTCGGGAGGAATTAGCTATGGCTACACCTTC. It specifies CASSESGGISYGYTF.